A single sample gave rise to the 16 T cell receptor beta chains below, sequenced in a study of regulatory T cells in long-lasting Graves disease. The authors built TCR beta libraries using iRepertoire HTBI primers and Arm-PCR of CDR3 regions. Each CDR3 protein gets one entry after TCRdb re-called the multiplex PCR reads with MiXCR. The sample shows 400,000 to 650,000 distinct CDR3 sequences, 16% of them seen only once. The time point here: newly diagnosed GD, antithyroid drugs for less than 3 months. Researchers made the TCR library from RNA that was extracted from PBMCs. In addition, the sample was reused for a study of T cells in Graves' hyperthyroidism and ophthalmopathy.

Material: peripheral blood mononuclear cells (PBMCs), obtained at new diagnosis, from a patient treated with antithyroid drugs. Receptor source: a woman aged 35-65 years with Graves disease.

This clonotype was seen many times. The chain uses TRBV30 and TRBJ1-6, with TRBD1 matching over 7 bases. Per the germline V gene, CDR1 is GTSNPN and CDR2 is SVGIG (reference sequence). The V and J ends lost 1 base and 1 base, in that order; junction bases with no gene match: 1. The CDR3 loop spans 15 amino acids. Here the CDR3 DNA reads TGTGCCTGGAGTGCGACAGGGTCCTATAATTCACCCCTCCACTTT. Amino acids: CAWSATGSYNSPLHF.

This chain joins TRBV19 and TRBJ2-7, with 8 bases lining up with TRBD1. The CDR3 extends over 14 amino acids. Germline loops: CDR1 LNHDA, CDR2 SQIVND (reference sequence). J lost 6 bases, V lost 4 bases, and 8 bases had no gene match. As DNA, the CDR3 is TGTGCCAGTAGTACCCAGGGGGCGCCGGGCGAGCAGTACTTC. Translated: CASSTQGAPGEQYF. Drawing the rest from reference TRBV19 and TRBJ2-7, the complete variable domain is DGGITQSPKYLFRKEGQNVTLSCEQNLNHDAMYWYRQDPGQGLRLIYYSQIVNDFQKGDIAEGYSVSREKKESFPLTVTSAQKNPTAFYLCASSTQGAPGEQYFGPGTRLTVT.

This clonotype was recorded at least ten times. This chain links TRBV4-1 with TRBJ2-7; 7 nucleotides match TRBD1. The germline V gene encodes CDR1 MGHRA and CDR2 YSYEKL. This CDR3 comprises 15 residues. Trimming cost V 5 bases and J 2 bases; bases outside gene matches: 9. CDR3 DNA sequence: TGCGCCAGCAGCGAAGGACAGGCCCAAACCTACGAGCAGTACTTC. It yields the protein CASSEGQAQTYEQYF.

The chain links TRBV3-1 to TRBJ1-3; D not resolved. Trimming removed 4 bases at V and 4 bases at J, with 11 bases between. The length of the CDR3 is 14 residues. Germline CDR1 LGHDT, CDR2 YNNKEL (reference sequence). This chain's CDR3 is CASSPEAPGNTIYF. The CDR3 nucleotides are TGTGCCAGCAGCCCAGAGGCCCCCGGAAACACCATATATTTT.

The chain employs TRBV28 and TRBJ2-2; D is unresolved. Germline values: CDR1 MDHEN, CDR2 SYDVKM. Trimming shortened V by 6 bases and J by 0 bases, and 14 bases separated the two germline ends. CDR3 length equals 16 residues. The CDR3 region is CASRDREPPNTGELFF. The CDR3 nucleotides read TGTGCCAGCAGGGACCGTGAGCCGCCGAACACCGGGGAGCTGTTTTTT.

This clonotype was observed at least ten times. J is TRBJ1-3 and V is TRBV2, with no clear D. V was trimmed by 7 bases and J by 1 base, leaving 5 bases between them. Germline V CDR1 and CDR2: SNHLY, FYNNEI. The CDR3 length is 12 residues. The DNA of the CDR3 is TGTGCCAGCATCAGTTCTGGAAACACCATATATTTT. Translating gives CASISSGNTIYF. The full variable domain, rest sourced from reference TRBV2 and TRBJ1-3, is EPEVTQTPSHQVTQMGQEVILRCVPISNHLYFYWYRQILGQKVEFLVSFYNNEISEKSEIFDDQFSVERPDGSNFTLKIRSTKLEDSAMYFCASISSGNTIYFGEGSWLTVV.

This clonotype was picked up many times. CDR3: CASSSLAGSSYNEQFF. In nucleotides, the CDR3 is TGTGCCAGCAGCTCCCTAGCGGGGAGCTCCTACAATGAGCAGTTCTTC. The V and J genes are TRBV11-2 and TRBJ2-1, with 9 bases identical to TRBD2. The V and J ends lost 4 bases and 0 bases, in that order; junction bases with no gene match: 4. This CDR3 comprises 16 residues. The germline gives CDR1 SGHAT, CDR2 FQNNGV.

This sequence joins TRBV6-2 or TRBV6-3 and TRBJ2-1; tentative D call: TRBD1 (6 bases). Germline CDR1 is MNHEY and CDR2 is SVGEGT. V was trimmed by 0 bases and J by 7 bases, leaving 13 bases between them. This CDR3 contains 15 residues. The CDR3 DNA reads TGTGCCAGCAGTTACTCGGGGGCGTTAAGGAATGAGCAGTTCTTC. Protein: CASSYSGALRNEQFF.

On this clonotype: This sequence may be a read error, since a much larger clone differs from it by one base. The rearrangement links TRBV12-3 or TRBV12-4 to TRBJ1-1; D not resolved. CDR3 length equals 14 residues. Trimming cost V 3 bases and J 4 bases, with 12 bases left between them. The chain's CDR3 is CASSFANATTEAFF. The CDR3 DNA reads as TGTGCCAGCAGTTTTGCTAACGCGACCACTGAAGCTTTCTTT.

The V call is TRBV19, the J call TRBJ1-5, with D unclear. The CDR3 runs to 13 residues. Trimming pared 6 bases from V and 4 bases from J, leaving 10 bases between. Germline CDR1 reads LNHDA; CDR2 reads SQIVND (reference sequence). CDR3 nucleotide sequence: TGTGCCAGTAGACACACGGAGAATCAGCCCCAGCATTTT. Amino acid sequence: CASRHTENQPQHF.

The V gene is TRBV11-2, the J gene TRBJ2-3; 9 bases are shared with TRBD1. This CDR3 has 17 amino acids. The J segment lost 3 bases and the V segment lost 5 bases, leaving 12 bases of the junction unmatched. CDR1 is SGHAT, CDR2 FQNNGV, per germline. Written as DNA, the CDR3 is TGTGCCAGCAGCGCACCCGGGACAGGGTTTTTTACAGATACGCAGTATTTT. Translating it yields CASSAPGTGFFTDTQYF. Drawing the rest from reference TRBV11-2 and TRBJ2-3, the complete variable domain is EAGVAQSPRYKIIEKRQSVAFWCNPISGHATLYWYQQILGQGPKLLIQFQNNGVVDDSQLPKDRFSAERLKGVDSTLKIQPAKLEDSAVYLCASSAPGTGFFTDTQYFGPGTRLTVL.

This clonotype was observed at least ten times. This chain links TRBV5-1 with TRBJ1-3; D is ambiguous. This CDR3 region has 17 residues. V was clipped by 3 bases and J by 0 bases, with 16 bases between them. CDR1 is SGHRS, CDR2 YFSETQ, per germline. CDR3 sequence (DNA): TGCGCCAGCAGCTCCGGGCAGGACCACTTCTCTGGAAACACCATATATTTT. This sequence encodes CASSSGQDHFSGNTIYF.

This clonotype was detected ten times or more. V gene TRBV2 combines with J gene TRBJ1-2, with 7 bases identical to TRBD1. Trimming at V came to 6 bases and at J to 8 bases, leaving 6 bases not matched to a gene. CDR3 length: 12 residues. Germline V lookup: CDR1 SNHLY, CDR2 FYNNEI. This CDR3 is CASSDRARGYTF. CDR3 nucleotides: TGTGCCAGCAGCGACAGGGCTCGGGGCTACACCTTC. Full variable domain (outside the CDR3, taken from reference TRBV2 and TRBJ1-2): EPEVTQTPSHQVTQMGQEVILRCVPISNHLYFYWYRQILGQKVEFLVSFYNNEISEKSEIFDDQFSVERPDGSNFTLKIRSTKLEDSAMYFCASSDRARGYTFGSGTRLTVV.

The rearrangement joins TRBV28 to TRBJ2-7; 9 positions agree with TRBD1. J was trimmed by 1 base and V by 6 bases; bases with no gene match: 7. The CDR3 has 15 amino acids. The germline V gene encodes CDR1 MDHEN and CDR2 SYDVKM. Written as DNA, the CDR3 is TGTGCCAGCAGGAGGGGACAGGGAGGTTCCTACGAGCAGTACTTC. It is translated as CASRRGQGGSYEQYF.

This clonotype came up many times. The CDR3 DNA reads as TGCGCCAGCAGAGTGACCATTGCCGCTAACTATGGCTACACCTTC. Encoded protein: CASRVTIAANYGYTF. The chain has TRBV5-1 and TRBJ1-2, with D hard to call. The CDR3 consists of 15 residues. Germline V gives CDR1 SGHRS, CDR2 YFSETQ. Trimming removed 5 bases at V and 0 bases at J, with 14 bases between. Based on the CDR3 plus reference TRBV5-1 and TRBJ1-2, the full variable domain is KAGVTQTPRYLIKTRGQQVTLSCSPISGHRSVSWYQQTPGQGLQFLFEYFSETQRNKGNFPGRFSGRQFSNSRSEMNVSTLELGDSALYLCASRVTIAANYGYTFGSGTRLTVV.

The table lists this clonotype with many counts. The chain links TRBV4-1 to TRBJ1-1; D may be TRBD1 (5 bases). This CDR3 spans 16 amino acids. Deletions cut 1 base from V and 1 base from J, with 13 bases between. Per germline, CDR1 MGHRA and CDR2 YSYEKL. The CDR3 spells CASSQGPGAANTEAFF. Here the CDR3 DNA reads TGCGCCAGCAGCCAAGGCCCTGGGGCGGCGAACACTGAAGCTTTCTTT.